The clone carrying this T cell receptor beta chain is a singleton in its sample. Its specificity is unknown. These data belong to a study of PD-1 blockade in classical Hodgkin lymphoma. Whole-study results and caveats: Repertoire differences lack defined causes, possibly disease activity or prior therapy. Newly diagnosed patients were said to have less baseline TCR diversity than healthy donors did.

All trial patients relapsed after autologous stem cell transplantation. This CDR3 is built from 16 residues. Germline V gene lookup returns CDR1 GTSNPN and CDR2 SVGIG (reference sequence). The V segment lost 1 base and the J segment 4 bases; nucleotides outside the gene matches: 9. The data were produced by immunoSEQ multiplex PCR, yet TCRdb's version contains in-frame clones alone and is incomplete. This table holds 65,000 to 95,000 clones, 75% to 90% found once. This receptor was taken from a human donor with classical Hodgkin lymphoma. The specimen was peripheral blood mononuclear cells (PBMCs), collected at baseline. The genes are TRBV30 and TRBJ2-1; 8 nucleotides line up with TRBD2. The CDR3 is CAWSEGSSGLYNEQFF. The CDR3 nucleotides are TGTGCCTGGAGTGAAGGATCTAGCGGGCTATACAATGAGCAGTTCTTC.